This T cell receptor beta chain appears in the sequencing data of a study of T cell responses to AZD1222 COVID-19 vaccine. The CDR3 is 16 residues long. V lost 6 bases to trimming and J lost 6 bases; unmatched junction nucleotides: 13. Germline CDR1 reads SGHAT; CDR2 reads FQNNGV. Only in-frame clones appear in the TCRdb table, and some are missing; sequencing was by immunoSEQ multiplex PCR. The sample contains approximately 130,000 clones, roughly 85% of which appear only once. The chain joins TRBV11-2 to TRBJ1-4; 7 bases align to TRBD1. The source material was peripheral blood, sampled 28 days after the second dose of the MenACWY control vaccine. The receptor comes from an adult who received the MenACWY meningococcal vaccine as a control. The CDR3 region is CASSHKEGRGYEKLFF. The CDR3 DNA follows: TGTGCCAGCAGTCATAAGGAGGGCAGGGGGTATGAAAAACTGTTTTTT.